The 9 T cell receptor beta chains below all came from one sample that was sequenced in a study of cytomegalovirus exposure and HLA in healthy donors. PCR primers comprised 60 Vbeta and 13 Jbeta primers. Measured with immunoSEQ multiplex PCR; TCRdb has only the in-frame clones, and not every one. The sample records about 150,000 clones, approximately 80% being singletons. The sample consisted of PBMCs. These receptors all stem from a man aged 25-45 years in good health and CMV-seropositive.

The rearrangement links TRBV7-9 to TRBJ2-7, with D possibly matching TRBD2 (6 bases). This CDR3 is 14 amino acids long. Trimming cost V 2 bases and J 3 bases, with 11 bases left between them. CDR1 and CDR2 from the germline V gene are SEHNR and FQNEAQ (reference sequence). CDR3 residues: CASSLFQGGYEQYF. In DNA form, the CDR3 reads TGTGCCAGCAGCTTATTTCAGGGAGGCTACGAGCAGTACTTC.

The chain joins TRBV19 to TRBJ2-5; TRBD2 matches 10 bases. CDR3 size: 16 residues. The V segment lost 1 base and the J segment 1 base; nucleotides outside the gene matches: 3. The germline gives CDR1 LNHDA, CDR2 SQIVND (reference sequence). CDR3 nucleotide sequence: TGTGCCAGTAGTATAGCCCTAGCGGGAGTCCAAGAGACCCAGTACTTC. It codes for CASSIALAGVQETQYF.

The chain employs TRBV10-3 and TRBJ1-1; TRBD1 matches 7 bases. Germline lookup yields CDR1 ENHRY and CDR2 SYGVKD. J gave up 1 base and V 2 bases, and 7 bases lay outside the gene matches. The CDR3 extends over 16 amino acids. The CDR3 here is CAISEVDRAKNTEAFF. The CDR3 bases are TGTGCCATCAGTGAGGTCGACAGGGCCAAGAACACTGAAGCTTTCTTT.

The CDR3 sequence is CASSLGASGNGEQYF. The CDR3 DNA is TGTGCCAGCAGTCTGGGGGCTAGCGGGAACGGCGAGCAGTACTTC. V and J are TRBV6-6 and TRBJ2-7, with 9 bases that match TRBD2. The CDR3 runs 15 residues. V was clipped by 5 bases and J by 6 bases; unmatched bases: 11. Germline V gene sequence: CDR1 MNHNY, CDR2 SVGAGI (reference sequence).

This clone was found once. This chain joins TRBV7-2 and TRBJ1-1; 8 bases align to TRBD1. The germline V gene encodes CDR1 SGHTA and CDR2 FQGNSA. The ends lost 1 base at V and 1 base at J; junction bases unmatched: 2. The CDR3 is 15 amino acids. The CDR3 loop is CASSLEGTGNTEAFF. In DNA form, the CDR3 reads TGTGCCAGCAGCTTAGAAGGGACAGGGAACACTGAAGCTTTCTTT. The entire variable domain, with the rest obtained from reference TRBV7-2 and TRBJ1-1, is as follows: GAGVSQSPSNKVTEKGKDVELRCDPISGHTALYWYRQSLGQGLEFLIYFQGNSAPDKSGLPSDRFSAERTGGSVSTLTIQRTQQEDSAVYLCASSLEGTGNTEAFFGQGTRLTVV.

Written as DNA, the CDR3 is TGTGCCAGTCAGAGCGACTACGGCGTACAATATGAGCAGTTCTTC. The encoded protein is CASQSDYGVQYEQFF. V usage is TRBV11-2 and J usage is TRBJ2-1, with D perhaps TRBD2 (5 bases). The CDR3 sequence is 15 residues long. Trimming pared 9 bases from V and 8 bases from J, leaving 23 bases between. Germline V lookup: CDR1 SGHAT, CDR2 FQNNGV.

The gene calls are TRBV19 and TRBJ2-7; 7 nucleotides agree with TRBD1. The CDR3 covers 14 residues. The germline CDR1 and CDR2 sequences are LNHDA and SQIVND (reference sequence). V lost 7 bases and J lost 1; bases outside the gene matches: 7. CDR3 in amino acids: CASNDRDTSYEQYF. CDR3 sequence (DNA): TGTGCCAGTAACGACAGGGACACTTCCTACGAGCAGTACTTC.

The chain is built from TRBV2 and TRBJ2-7, with 7 nucleotides matching TRBD1. Germline V gives CDR1 SNHLY, CDR2 FYNNEI. This CDR3 region has 13 residues. Trimming took 9 bases from V and 2 from J; bases not matched to a gene: 7. The CDR3 DNA sequence: TGTGCCAGTTCCCGGGACAGTACCTACGAGCAGTACTTC. Translation: CASSRDSTYEQYF.

As concerns this clone: Other DNA sequences from this sample encode an identical CDR3 as well. The chain couples TRBV19 to TRBJ1-5; 8 bases map to TRBD1. Trimming removed 7 bases from V and 2 bases from J; junction bases left unmatched: 1. This CDR3 contains 13 residues. CDR1 and CDR2 (germline): LNHDA, SQIVND (reference sequence). The CDR3 coding sequence is TGTGCCAGTAAGGACAGGGGCAATCAGCCCCAGCATTTT. Protein sequence: CASKDRGNQPQHF. Full variable domain (rest looked up from reference TRBV19 and TRBJ1-5): DGGITQSPKYLFRKEGQNVTLSCEQNLNHDAMYWYRQDPGQGLRLIYYSQIVNDFQKGDIAEGYSVSREKKESFPLTVTSAQKNPTAFYLCASKDRGNQPQHFGDGTRLSIL.